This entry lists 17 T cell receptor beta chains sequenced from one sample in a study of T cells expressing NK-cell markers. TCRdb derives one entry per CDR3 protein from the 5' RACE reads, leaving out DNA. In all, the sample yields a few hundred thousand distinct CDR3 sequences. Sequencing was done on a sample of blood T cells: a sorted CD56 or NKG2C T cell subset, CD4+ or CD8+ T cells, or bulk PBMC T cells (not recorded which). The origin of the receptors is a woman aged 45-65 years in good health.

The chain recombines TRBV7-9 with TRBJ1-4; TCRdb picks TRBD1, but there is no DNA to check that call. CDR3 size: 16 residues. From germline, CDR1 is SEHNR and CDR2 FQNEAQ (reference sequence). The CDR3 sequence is CASSLDRGSANEKLFF.

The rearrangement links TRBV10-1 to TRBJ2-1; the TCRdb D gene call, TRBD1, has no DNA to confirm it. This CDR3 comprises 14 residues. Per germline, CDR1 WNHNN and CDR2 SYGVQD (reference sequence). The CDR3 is CASSESPGVNEQFF.

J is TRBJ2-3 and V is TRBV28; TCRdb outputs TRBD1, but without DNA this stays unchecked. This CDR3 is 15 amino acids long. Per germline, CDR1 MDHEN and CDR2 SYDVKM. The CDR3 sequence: CASTPLRGATDTQYF. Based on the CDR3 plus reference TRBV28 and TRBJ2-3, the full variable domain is DVKVTQSSRYLVKRTGEKVFLECVQDMDHENMFWYRQDPGLGLRLIYFSYDVKMKEKGDIPEGYSVSREKKERFSLILESASTNQTSMYLCASTPLRGATDTQYFGPGTRLTVL.

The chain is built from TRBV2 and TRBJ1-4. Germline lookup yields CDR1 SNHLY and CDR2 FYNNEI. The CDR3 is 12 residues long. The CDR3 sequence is CATTDLNEKLFF.

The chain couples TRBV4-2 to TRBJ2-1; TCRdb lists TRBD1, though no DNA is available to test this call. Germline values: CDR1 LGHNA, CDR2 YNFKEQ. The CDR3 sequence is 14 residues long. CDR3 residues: CAQGGGMDHNEQFF.

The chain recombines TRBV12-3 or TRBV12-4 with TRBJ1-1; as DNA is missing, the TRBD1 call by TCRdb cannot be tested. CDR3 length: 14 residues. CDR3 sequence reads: CASSILTGSFEAFF.

CDR3 sequence reads: CASSLAGSGRSGNEQFF. The rearrangement uses TRBV5-6 and TRBJ2-1; TCRdb designates TRBD2, a call that cannot be tested without DNA. Germline lookup yields CDR1 SGHDT and CDR2 YYEEEE. This CDR3 spans 17 amino acids.

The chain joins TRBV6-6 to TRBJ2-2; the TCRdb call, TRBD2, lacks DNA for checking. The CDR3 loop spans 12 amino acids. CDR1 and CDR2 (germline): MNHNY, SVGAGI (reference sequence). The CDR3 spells CASSSGAGELFF.

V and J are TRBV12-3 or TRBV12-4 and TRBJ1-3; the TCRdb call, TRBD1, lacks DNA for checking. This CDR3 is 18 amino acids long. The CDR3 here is CASSLSLGGQSSGNTIYF.

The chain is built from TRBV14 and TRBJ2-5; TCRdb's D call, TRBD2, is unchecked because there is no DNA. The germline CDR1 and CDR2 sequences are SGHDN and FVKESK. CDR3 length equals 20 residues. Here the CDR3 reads CASSQVGGSGRFGLQETQYF.

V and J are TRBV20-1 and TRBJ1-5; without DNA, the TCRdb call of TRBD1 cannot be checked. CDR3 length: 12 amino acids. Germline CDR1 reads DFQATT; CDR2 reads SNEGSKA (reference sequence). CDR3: CSARVGDGGQHF.

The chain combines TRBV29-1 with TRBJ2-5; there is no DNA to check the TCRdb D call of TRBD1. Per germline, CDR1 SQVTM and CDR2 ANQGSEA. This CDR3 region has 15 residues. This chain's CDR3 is CSVAFGTGNQETQYF.

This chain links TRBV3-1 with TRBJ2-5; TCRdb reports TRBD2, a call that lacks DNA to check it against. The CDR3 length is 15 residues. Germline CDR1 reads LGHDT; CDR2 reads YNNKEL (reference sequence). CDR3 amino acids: CASSLLGTRRETQYF.

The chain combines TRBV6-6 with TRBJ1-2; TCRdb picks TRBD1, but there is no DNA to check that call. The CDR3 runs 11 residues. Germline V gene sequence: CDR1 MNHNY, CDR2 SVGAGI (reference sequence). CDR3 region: CASGLTGGYTF.

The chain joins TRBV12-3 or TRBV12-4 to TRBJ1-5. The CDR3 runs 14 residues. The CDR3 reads CASSLDFRNQPQHF.

The CDR3 sequence is CSAILGGTTDTQYF. V and J are TRBV29-1 and TRBJ2-3; lacking DNA, the TRBD1 call made by TCRdb goes unchecked. CDR1 is SQVTM and CDR2 is ANQGSEA in the germline V gene. There are 14 residues in the CDR3.

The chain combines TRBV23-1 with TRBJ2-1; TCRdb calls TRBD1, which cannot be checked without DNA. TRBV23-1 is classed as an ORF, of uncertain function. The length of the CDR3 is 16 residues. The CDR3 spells CASTGGGRLRIDEQFF.